This T cell receptor beta chain appears in the sequencing data of a study of control samples from healthy donors and cancer patients. Sequenced by immunoSEQ multiplex PCR; TCRdb stores in-frame clones only, minus some. The table lists under 100,000 clones, roughly nine tenths of them singletons. Germline values: CDR1 SGHRS, CDR2 YFSETQ. Deletions cut 5 bases from V and 2 bases from J, with 4 bases between. The CDR3 is 11 residues long. Regarding this clone: The same CDR3 arises from other DNA sequences in this sample as well.

The source of this sequence is a woman between 65 and 79 years old in good health. The chain couples TRBV5-1 to TRBJ2-5; D is unresolved. The specimen sequenced was blood. The CDR3 DNA sequence: TGCGCCAGCAGAGGGCAAGAGACCCAGTACTTC. Protein product: CASRGQETQYF.